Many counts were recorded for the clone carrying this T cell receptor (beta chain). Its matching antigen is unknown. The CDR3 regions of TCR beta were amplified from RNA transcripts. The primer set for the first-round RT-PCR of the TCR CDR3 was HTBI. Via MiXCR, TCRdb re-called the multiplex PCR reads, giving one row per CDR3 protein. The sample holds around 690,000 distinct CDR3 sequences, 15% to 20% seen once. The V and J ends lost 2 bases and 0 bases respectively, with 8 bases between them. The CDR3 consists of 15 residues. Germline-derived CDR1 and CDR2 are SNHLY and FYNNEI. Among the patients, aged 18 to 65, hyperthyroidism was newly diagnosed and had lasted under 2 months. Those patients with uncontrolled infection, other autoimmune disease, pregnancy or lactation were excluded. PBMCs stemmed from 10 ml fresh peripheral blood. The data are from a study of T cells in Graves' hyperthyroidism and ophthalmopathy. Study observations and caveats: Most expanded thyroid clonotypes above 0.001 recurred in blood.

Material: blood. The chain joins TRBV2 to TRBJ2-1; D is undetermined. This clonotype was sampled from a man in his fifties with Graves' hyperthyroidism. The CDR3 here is CASSELESSYNEQFF. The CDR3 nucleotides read TGTGCCAGCAGTGAATTGGAGAGCTCCTACAATGAGCAGTTCTTC.